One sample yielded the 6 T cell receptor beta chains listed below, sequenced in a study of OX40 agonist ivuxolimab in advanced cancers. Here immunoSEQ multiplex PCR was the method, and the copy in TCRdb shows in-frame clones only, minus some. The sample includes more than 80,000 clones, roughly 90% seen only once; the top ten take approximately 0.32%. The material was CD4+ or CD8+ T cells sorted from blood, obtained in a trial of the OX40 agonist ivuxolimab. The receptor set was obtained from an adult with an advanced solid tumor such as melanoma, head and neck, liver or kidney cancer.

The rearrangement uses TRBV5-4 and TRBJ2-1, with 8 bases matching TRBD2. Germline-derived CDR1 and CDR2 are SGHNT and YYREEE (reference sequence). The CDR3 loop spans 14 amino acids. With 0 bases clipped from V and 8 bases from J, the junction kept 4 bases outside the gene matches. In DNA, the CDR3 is TGTGCCAGCAGCTTGGAACTAGCGGTGCATGAGCAGTTCTTC. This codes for CASSLELAVHEQFF.

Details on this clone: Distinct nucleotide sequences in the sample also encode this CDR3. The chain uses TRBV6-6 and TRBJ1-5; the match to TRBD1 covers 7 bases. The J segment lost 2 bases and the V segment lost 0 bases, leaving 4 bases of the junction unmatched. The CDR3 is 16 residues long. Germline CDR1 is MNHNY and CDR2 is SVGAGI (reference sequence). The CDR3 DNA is TGTGCCAGCAGTTACTCCCAGGGGGAGGGCAATCAGCCCCAGCATTTT. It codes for CASSYSQGEGNQPQHF.

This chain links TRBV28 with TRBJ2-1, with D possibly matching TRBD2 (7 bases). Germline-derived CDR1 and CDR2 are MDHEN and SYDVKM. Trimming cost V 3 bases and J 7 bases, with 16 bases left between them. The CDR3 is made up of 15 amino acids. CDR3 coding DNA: TGTGCCAGCAGTTTGAGGGGGAGGGCCGATAATGAGCAGTTCTTC. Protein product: CASSLRGRADNEQFF. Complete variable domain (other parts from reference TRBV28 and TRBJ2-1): DVKVTQSSRYLVKRTGEKVFLECVQDMDHENMFWYRQDPGLGLRLIYFSYDVKMKEKGDIPEGYSVSREKKERFSLILESASTNQTSMYLCASSLRGRADNEQFFGPGTRLTVL.

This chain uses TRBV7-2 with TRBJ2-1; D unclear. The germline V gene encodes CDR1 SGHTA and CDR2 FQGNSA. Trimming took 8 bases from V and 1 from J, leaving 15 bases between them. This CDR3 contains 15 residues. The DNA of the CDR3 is TGTGCCAGCGCCCGAGACACCCCTTCCTACAATGAGCAGTTCTTC. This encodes CASARDTPSYNEQFF.

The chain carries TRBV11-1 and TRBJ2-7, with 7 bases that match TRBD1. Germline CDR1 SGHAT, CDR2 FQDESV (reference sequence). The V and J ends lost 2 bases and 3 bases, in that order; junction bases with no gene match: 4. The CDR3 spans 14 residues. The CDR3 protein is CASSLLPGGYEQYF. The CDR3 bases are TGTGCCAGCAGCTTATTGCCAGGGGGCTACGAGCAGTACTTC.

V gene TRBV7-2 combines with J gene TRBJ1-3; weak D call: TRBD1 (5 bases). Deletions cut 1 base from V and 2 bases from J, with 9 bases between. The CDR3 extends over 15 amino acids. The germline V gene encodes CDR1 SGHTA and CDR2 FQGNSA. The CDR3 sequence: CASSLVSGAGNTIYF. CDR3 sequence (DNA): TGTGCCAGCAGCTTAGTGTCGGGGGCTGGAAACACCATATATTTT.